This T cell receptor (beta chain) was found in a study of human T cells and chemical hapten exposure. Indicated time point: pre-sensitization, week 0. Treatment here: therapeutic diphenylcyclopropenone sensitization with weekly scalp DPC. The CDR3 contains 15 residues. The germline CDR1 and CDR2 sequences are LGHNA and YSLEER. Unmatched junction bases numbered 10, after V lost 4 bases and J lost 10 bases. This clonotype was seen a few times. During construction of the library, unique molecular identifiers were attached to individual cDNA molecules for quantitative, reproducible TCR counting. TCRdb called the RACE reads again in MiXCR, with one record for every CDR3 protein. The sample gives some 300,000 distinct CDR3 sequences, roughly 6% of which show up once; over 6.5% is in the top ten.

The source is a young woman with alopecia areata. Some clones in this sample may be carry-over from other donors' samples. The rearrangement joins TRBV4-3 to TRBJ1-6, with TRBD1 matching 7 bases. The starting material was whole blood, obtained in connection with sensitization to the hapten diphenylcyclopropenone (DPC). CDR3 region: CASSPTTGVRSPLHF. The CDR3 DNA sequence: TGCGCCAGCAGCCCAACCACAGGGGTCCGATCACCCCTCCACTTT.